Below, one TCR beta chain is given with its context. This entry belongs to a study of blood T cell repertoires in COVID-19. Study background: In each case, the material was cDNA or gDNA derived from T cells, B-cell-depleted T cells, or PBMCs.

Sequenced by immunoSEQ multiplex PCR; TCRdb stores in-frame clones only, minus some. Among 250,000 to 300,000 clones, 70% to 90% were seen once, and the ten largest hold 4.5% to 6%. The receptor comes from a man aged 45 to 65 with active or convalescent COVID-19. What was sequenced was peripheral blood.

The CDR3 nucleotides read TGTGCCAGTAGTATTAGGGGATCCTCTGATAGCCCTACCCCAAGGGAGACCCAGTACTTC. Amino acids: CASSIRGSSDSPTPRETQYF. The rearrangement joins TRBV19 to TRBJ2-5; TRBD1 is a possible D gene (5 bases). The germline gives CDR1 LNHDA, CDR2 SQIVND (reference sequence). V was clipped by 3 bases and J by 5 bases, with 31 bases between them. This CDR3 contains 20 residues.